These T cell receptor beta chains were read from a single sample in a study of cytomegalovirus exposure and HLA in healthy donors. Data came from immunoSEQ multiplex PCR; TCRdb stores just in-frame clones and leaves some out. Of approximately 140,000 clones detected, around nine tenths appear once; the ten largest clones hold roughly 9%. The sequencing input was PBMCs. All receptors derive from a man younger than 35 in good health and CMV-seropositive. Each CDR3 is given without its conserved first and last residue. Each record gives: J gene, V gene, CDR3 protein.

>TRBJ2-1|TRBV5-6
ASSNRDRAYNEQF
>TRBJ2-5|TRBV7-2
ASSPYLTGGGETQY
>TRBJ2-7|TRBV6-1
ASNPGVAYEQY
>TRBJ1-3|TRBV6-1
ASSDDTRNTIY
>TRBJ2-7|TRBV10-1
ASSERVSDRGYEQY
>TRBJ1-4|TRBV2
ASKDGFARSEKLF
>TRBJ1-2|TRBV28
ASSLWSGQGGGYT
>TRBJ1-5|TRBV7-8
ASIFFGGGSQPQH
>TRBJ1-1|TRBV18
ASSPTTGGDTEAF
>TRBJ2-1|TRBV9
ASSVGRTSGNEQF
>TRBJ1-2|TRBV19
ASSIGGGTRYGYT
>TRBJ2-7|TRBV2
ASLDRSSYEQY
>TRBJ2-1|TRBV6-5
ASSRLANNEQF
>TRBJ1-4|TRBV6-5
ASSYSIGGRQKRLF
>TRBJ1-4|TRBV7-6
ASRRAITEKLF
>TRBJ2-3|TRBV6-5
ASSYAEADTQY
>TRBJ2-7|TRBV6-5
ASSNSMGLSYEQY
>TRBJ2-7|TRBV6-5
ASSYRAGGYGYEQY
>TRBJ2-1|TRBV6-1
ASSGPGYNEQF
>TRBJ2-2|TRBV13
ASSFGPPSRDIGAGELF
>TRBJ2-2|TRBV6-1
ASSVGFTGELF
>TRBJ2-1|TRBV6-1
ASSEDGPYNEQF
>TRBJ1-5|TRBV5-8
ASSPGTATYQPQH
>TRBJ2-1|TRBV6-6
ASRPGINNEQF
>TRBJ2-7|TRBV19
ASSINRGSVYEQY
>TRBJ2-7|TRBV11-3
ASSFYQWGTRIYEQY
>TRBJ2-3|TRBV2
ASSKSGTGRDTDTQY
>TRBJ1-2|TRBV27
ASRSDSAANYGYT
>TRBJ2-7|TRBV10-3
AISQSGQGVYEQY
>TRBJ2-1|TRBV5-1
ASSLGLAGAGEQF
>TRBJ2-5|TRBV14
ASSQLGIGETQY
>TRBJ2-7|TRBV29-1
SVDSGGADPRLH
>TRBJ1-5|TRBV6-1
ASSEFWTGESNQPQH
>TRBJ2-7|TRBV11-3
ASSLVRGTYEQY
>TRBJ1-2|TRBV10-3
AITPEGSGYT
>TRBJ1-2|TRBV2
ASSAYGYT
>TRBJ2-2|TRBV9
ASSCWTSNTGELF
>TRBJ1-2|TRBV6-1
ASSDTGLNYGYT
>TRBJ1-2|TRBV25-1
ASFGGADNDYGYT
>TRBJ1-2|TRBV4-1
ASSQVPIAFYGYT
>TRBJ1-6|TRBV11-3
ASSLHLNSPLH
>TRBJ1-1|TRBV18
ASSPMDRADTEAF
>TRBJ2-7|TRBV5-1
ASSLVPGQGSFSYEQY
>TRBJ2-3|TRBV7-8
ASSLGRGSVADTQY
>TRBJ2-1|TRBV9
ASSLWAGESNEQF
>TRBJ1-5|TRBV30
AWSSDGIQPQH
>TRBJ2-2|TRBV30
AWSDKQGELF
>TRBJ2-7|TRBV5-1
ASSNRTGGAYEQY
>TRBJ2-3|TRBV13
ASRDQDRDYTDTQY
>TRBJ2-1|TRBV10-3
ATLKVAGAYNEQF
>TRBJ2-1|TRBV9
ASIHGLAGGNEQF
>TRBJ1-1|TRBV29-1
SVVPVKTELTNTEAF
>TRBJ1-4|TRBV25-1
ASSDPGEAVYEKLF
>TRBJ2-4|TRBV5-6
ASSSSGTLKNIQY
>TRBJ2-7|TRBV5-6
ASISLRGSYEQY